The 25 T cell receptor beta chains reported below all come from one sample, sequenced in a study of CD8 T cells in ankylosing spondylitis (dated by TCRdb to 2017 to 2019). Library generation was performed with 5' RACE. The reads were generated on an Illumina HiSeq 2500. The public sequencing data were trimmed at Q25 with fastp and processed into clonotypes with MiXCR by TCRdb, which kept only in-frame beta chains. For every CDR3 protein sequence, its rows merge into one entry that carries the most common genes and DNA. Recorded for this sample are about 240,000 distinct CDR3 sequences; around 7.8% of them occurred a single time. Over 6.5% of the sample rests with the top ten. Sequencing was carried out using blood, either unsorted or a sorted T cell fraction (not recorded which). The receptors were gathered from a male donor with ankylosing spondylitis or in good health (not recorded which).

This clonotype was seen ten or more times. The CDR3 nucleotides are TGTGCCTGGAGTGTACGACGTCATTCACCCCTCCACTTT. Amino acid sequence: CAWSVRRHSPLHF. The rearrangement uses TRBV30 and TRBJ1-6; D is undetermined. Germline CDR1 and CDR2: GTSNPN and SVGIG (reference sequence). The CDR3 totals 13 residues. Trimming pared 0 bases from V and 8 bases from J, leaving 8 bases between.

The chain couples TRBV7-2 to TRBJ1-2, with a weak D call TRBD1 (6 bases). Germline V gene lookup returns CDR1 SGHTA and CDR2 FQGNSA. V lost 6 bases, J lost 4 bases, and 18 bases lay in between. CDR3 size: 15 residues. The CDR3 loop is CASSPGGGQFYGYTF. DNA for the CDR3: TGTGCCAGCAGTCCTGGAGGCGGACAGTTCTATGGCTACACCTTC.

This clonotype has ten or more counts. The gene calls are TRBV20-1 and TRBJ1-5; 9 nucleotides line up with TRBD1. Trimming took 5 bases from V and 4 from J; bases not matched to a gene: 6. This CDR3 comprises 14 residues. From germline, CDR1 is DFQATT and CDR2 SNEGSKA (reference sequence). CDR3 loop: CSAGETGGNQPQHF. In DNA form, the CDR3 reads TGCAGTGCTGGTGAGACAGGGGGGAATCAGCCCCAGCATTTT.

This clonotype was seen a few times. This chain connects TRBV15 to TRBJ2-3; 8 nucleotides match TRBD2. The CDR3 has 15 residues. V lost 0 bases and J lost 4; bases outside the gene matches: 3. The germline V gene has CDR1 LNHNV and CDR2 YYDKDF (reference sequence). DNA of the CDR3: TGTGCCACCAGCAGAGATATTAGCGGGGCAGATACGCAGTATTTT. Its translation is CATSRDISGADTQYF.

This clonotype was detected ten times or more. This rearrangement joins TRBV7-9 to TRBJ2-3; D may be TRBD1 or TRBD2 (7 bases each). The CDR3 is 14 residues long. Germline V CDR1 and CDR2: SEHNR, FQNEAQ (reference sequence). Trimming pared 5 bases from V and 4 bases from J, leaving 13 bases between. The CDR3: CASSAAGGADTQYF. CDR3 DNA sequence: TGTGCCAGCAGCGCCGCAGGGGGGGCAGATACGCAGTATTTT.

This clonotype was seen many times. The CDR3 sequence is CASSQDRGRFYEQYF. The CDR3 nucleotides read TGTGCCAGCAGCCAAGACAGGGGAAGGTTCTACGAGCAGTACTTC. This chain joins TRBV12-3 or TRBV12-4 and TRBJ2-7; 8 bases align to TRBD1. V was clipped by 6 bases and J by 3 bases; unmatched bases: 10. CDR3 length: 15 amino acids.

The table lists this clonotype with a few counts. V usage is TRBV20-1 and J usage is TRBJ2-3; 8 nucleotides agree with TRBD2. Per germline, CDR1 DFQATT and CDR2 SNEGSKA (reference sequence). The CDR3 is made up of 15 amino acids. The J segment lost 4 bases and the V segment lost 0 bases, leaving 6 bases of the junction unmatched. The CDR3 bases are TGCAGTGCTAGAGAACGGGGAGCGGGAGCAGATACGCAGTATTTT. The encoded protein is CSARERGAGADTQYF.

This clonotype appeared many times. The chain links TRBV5-1 to TRBJ2-1; 8 positions match TRBD1. This CDR3 spans 13 amino acids. The ends lost 7 bases at V and 7 bases at J; junction bases unmatched: 7. Germline V gives CDR1 SGHRS, CDR2 YFSETQ. CDR3 residues: CASGWTGRNEQFF. The CDR3 DNA is TGCGCCAGCGGTTGGACAGGGAGGAATGAGCAGTTCTTC.

A word on this clonotype: This may arise from a read error, as a much more abundant clone is one base away. V gene TRBV20-1 combines with J gene TRBJ2-3; TRBD2 agrees at 7 bases. V lost 2 bases, J lost 5 bases, and 13 bases stayed unmatched. Germline-derived CDR1 and CDR2 are DFQATT and SNEGSKA (reference sequence). The CDR3 totals 16 residues. The CDR3 region is CSARPSSSGVVDTQYF. DNA for the CDR3: TGCAGTGCTAGACCCAGTTCTAGCGGCGTCGTAGATACGCAGTATTTT.

This clonotype has just a few counts. V usage is TRBV4-3 and J usage is TRBJ1-1; the D gene is possibly TRBD1 (5 bases). Trimming removed 1 base at V and 5 bases at J, with 23 bases between. The CDR3 runs 18 residues. CDR1 LGHNA and CDR2 YSLEER come from the germline V gene. For the CDR3, the DNA is TGCGCCAGCAGCCAAGGAGTTACAGGAACAGGACCAAGGACTGAAGCTTTCTTT. It yields the protein CASSQGVTGTGPRTEAFF.

This clonotype was counted ten times or more. The chain couples TRBV20-1 to TRBJ2-7; tentatively, D is TRBD2 (6 bases). Germline assignment: CDR1 DFQATT and CDR2 SNEGSKA (reference sequence). The V gene lost 0 bases and the J gene lost 1 base, with 13 bases spanning the gap. This CDR3 has 15 residues. The CDR3 DNA sequence: TGCAGTGCTAGAGATCCCCAGACTAGTTCCTACGAGCAGTACTTC. Translating gives CSARDPQTSSYEQYF.

This clonotype was picked up many times. The chain couples TRBV6-2 or TRBV6-3 to TRBJ2-1; D is ambiguous. This CDR3 comprises 15 residues. V gave up 0 bases and J gave up 4 bases, with 10 bases separating them. CDR1 MNHEY and CDR2 SVGEGT come from the germline V gene. This CDR3 reads CASSYSLGRYNEQFF. The DNA of the CDR3 is TGTGCCAGCAGTTACTCCCTGGGCAGGTACAATGAGCAGTTCTTC.

The sample holds many counts of this clonotype. The chain joins TRBV4-3 to TRBJ2-1; 12 nucleotides line up with TRBD2. CDR1 is LGHNA, CDR2 YSLEER, per germline. This CDR3 is 17 amino acids long. V gave up 0 bases and J gave up 2 bases; unmatched junction bases: 2. The CDR3 here is CASSQDGLAGTYNEQFF. DNA for the CDR3: TGCGCCAGCAGCCAAGATGGACTAGCGGGGACCTACAATGAGCAGTTCTTC.

This clonotype was detected ten times or more. The chain has TRBV20-1 and TRBJ1-1; D unclear. Trimming took 0 bases from V and 1 from J, leaving 9 bases between them. This CDR3 region has 14 residues. Germline CDR1 is DFQATT and CDR2 is SNEGSKA (reference sequence). DNA for the CDR3: TGCAGTGCTAGAGATCGACGGGCGAACACTGAAGCTTTCTTT. Protein sequence: CSARDRRANTEAFF.

This clonotype was counted many times. The gene calls are TRBV4-1 and TRBJ2-2; TRBD1 matches 7 bases. V lost 0 bases, J lost 2 bases, and 9 bases stayed unmatched. The CDR3 extends over 18 amino acids. Germline values: CDR1 MGHRA, CDR2 YSYEKL. CDR3 bases: TGCGCCAGCAGCCAAGAATACAGGGGAATAGGTAACACCGGGGAGCTGTTTTTT. Translating it yields CASSQEYRGIGNTGELFF.

This clonotype was recorded many times. The V gene is TRBV29-1, the J gene TRBJ1-1; no clear D. Per germline, CDR1 SQVTM and CDR2 ANQGSEA. The length of the CDR3 is 13 residues. Trimming stripped 6 bases from V and 1 base from J, with 12 bases between. The CDR3 protein is CSVLGVGNTEAFF. The CDR3 bases are TGCAGCGTCCTTGGGGTAGGGAACACTGAAGCTTTCTTT.

This clonotype was found many times. The genes are TRBV12-3 or TRBV12-4 and TRBJ2-7, with D uncertain. Trimming stripped 0 bases from V and 5 bases from J, with 5 bases between. The CDR3 contains 12 residues. CDR3 residues: CASSLAGHEQYF. CDR3 nucleotide sequence: TGTGCCAGCAGTTTAGCGGGCCACGAGCAGTACTTC.

Many counts were recorded for this clonotype. V is TRBV20-1 and J is TRBJ2-6; D uncertain. V was trimmed by 6 bases and J by 0 bases, leaving 15 bases between them. This CDR3 has 16 residues. Germline CDR1 is DFQATT and CDR2 is SNEGSKA (reference sequence). The CDR3: CSAAIGGVSGANVLTF. DNA of the CDR3: TGCAGTGCAGCGATTGGCGGCGTCTCTGGGGCCAACGTCCTGACTTTC.

This clonotype came up many times. The chain recombines TRBV12-3 or TRBV12-4 with TRBJ2-2, with a tentative D call TRBD1 (6 bases). V lost 6 bases to trimming and J lost 5 bases, with 22 bases between them. CDR3 size: 17 residues. CDR3 region: CASSPQMGRGRTGELFF. In DNA form, the CDR3 reads TGTGCCAGCAGCCCCCAAATGGGCAGGGGACGGACCGGGGAGCTGTTTTTT.

This clonotype was found many times. The chain couples TRBV20-1 to TRBJ2-2; TRBD1 matches 10 bases. This CDR3 has 15 amino acids. With 3 bases clipped from V and 7 bases from J, the junction kept 8 bases outside the gene matches. The germline V gene encodes CDR1 DFQATT and CDR2 SNEGSKA (reference sequence). This chain's CDR3 is CSASPGTGDGGELFF. DNA of the CDR3: TGCAGTGCTAGTCCCGGGACAGGGGACGGCGGGGAGCTGTTTTTT.

Ten or more counts support this clonotype. V and J are TRBV5-1 and TRBJ2-7; either TRBD1 or TRBD2 may fit D (9 bases each). The CDR3 is 19 residues long. Germline assignment: CDR1 SGHRS and CDR2 YFSETQ. Trimming cost V 3 bases and J 0 bases, with 25 bases left between them. CDR3 DNA: TGCGCCAGCAGCTCCGGACAGGGGAGGAATAGCGGGAGCTCCTACGAGCAGTACTTC. It specifies CASSSGQGRNSGSSYEQYF. Supplemented by reference TRBV5-1 and TRBJ2-7, the full variable domain reads KAGVTQTPRYLIKTRGQQVTLSCSPISGHRSVSWYQQTPGQGLQFLFEYFSETQRNKGNFPGRFSGRQFSNSRSEMNVSTLELGDSALYLCASSSGQGRNSGSSYEQYFGPGTRLTVT.

This clonotype was found many times. The CDR3 sequence: CASSLGVSLGEKLFF. The CDR3 bases are TGTGCCAGCAGTTTAGGAGTCTCCCTCGGCGAAAAACTGTTTTTT. The chain joins TRBV12-3 or TRBV12-4 to TRBJ1-4; no clear D. This CDR3 region has 15 residues. V was clipped by 1 base and J by 8 bases, with 14 bases between them.

The sample holds a few counts of this clonotype. This CDR3 is CAISEARASEGYTF. CDR3 nucleotides: TGTGCCATCAGTGAAGCGCGGGCTTCGGAAGGCTACACCTTC. The V and J genes are TRBV10-3 and TRBJ1-2; D not resolved. The V and J ends lost 3 bases and 8 bases respectively, with 16 bases between them. This CDR3 contains 14 residues. Germline-derived CDR1 and CDR2 are ENHRY and SYGVKD.

This chain joins TRBV7-3 and TRBJ1-2; 7 positions match TRBD1. V was pared by 5 bases and J by 4 bases, with 16 bases of the junction left unmatched. The V gene's germline CDR1 is SGHTA and CDR2 FQGTGA. The CDR3 runs 17 residues. CDR3 in amino acids: CASSPSRDSGRFYGYTF. The CDR3, as DNA: TGTGCCAGCAGCCCGTCCCGGGACAGCGGGAGATTCTATGGCTACACCTTC.

The rearrangement joins TRBV12-3 or TRBV12-4 to TRBJ2-2; maybe TRBD1 (5 bases). CDR3 length: 16 amino acids. V lost 3 bases to trimming and J lost 1 base, with 12 bases between them. The chain's CDR3 is CASSFRGYLNTGELFF. The CDR3, as DNA: TGTGCCAGCAGTTTTAGGGGCTACCTGAACACCGGGGAGCTGTTTTTT.